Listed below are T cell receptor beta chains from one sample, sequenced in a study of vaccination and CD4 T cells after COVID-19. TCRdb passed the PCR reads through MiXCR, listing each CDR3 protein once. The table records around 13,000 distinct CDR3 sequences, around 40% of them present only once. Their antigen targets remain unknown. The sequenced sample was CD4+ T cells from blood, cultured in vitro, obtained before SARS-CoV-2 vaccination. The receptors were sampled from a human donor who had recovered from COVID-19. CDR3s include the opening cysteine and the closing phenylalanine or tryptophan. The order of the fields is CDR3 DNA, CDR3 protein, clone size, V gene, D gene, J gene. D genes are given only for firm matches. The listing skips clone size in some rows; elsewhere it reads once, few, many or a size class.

cdr3_nt: TGTGCCAGCAGCTCGAAAAGGGACAGGGGCCTCCCCTCTGGAAACACCATATATTTT
cdr3_aa: CASSSKRDRGLPSGNTIYF
clone_size: -
v_call: TRBV7-8
d_call: TRBD1
j_call: TRBJ1-3

cdr3_nt: TGCAGTGCTTCAAGACTAGCGGGGGGGCCGCGGGAGACCCAGTACTTC
cdr3_aa: CSASRLAGGPRETQYF
clone_size: -
v_call: TRBV20-1
d_call: TRBD2
j_call: TRBJ2-5

cdr3_nt: TGTGCCACCGCCTTACCCGGACAGGGCCTATATGGCTACACCTTC
cdr3_aa: CATALPGQGLYGYTF
clone_size: once
v_call: TRBV19
d_call: TRBD1
j_call: TRBJ1-2

cdr3_nt: TGTGCCTCAAGGACAGGCGGCTCCTACAATGAGCAGTTCTTC
cdr3_aa: CASRTGGSYNEQFF
clone_size: -
v_call: TRBV7-8
d_call: TRBD1
j_call: TRBJ2-1

cdr3_nt: TGTGCCAGCAGTTTCAAACAGGGGGCAACTGAAGCTTTCTTT
cdr3_aa: CASSFKQGATEAFF
clone_size: few
v_call: TRBV6-2/TRBV6-3
d_call: TRBD1
j_call: TRBJ1-1

cdr3_nt: TGTGCCAGCAGCATGACTAGCGGGGGATACGAGCAGTACTTC
cdr3_aa: CASSMTSGGYEQYF
clone_size: -
v_call: TRBV7-2
d_call: TRBD2
j_call: TRBJ2-7

cdr3_nt: TGTGCCAGTAGTATAAAGTACAGGACTCCCTACGAGCAGTACTTC
cdr3_aa: CASSIKYRTPYEQYF
clone_size: few
v_call: TRBV19
d_call: -
j_call: TRBJ2-7

cdr3_nt: TGTGCCATCAGTGACGGATACTCCTACGTGCAGTACTTC
cdr3_aa: CAISDGYSYVQYF
clone_size: -
v_call: TRBV10-3
d_call: -
j_call: TRBJ2-7

cdr3_nt: TGTGCCAGCAGTCAGGATGGACCTAGCACAGATACGCAGTATTTT
cdr3_aa: CASSQDGPSTDTQYF
clone_size: -
v_call: TRBV2
d_call: -
j_call: TRBJ2-3

cdr3_nt: TGTGCCAGCAGCAATTCCGGAAACACCATATATTTT
cdr3_aa: CASSNSGNTIYF
clone_size: -
v_call: TRBV7-2
d_call: -
j_call: TRBJ1-3

cdr3_nt: TGTGCCAGCAGTAAGGGACTAGCGGGAGATACCGGGGAGCTGTTTTTT
cdr3_aa: CASSKGLAGDTGELFF
clone_size: once
v_call: TRBV5-4
d_call: TRBD2
j_call: TRBJ2-2

cdr3_nt: TGTGCCAGCAGCGACCGGGACCGCAGTGGCTACACCTTC
cdr3_aa: CASSDRDRSGYTF
clone_size: -
v_call: TRBV6-1
d_call: -
j_call: TRBJ1-2

cdr3_nt: TGCAGTGCTAAGGGGGGCGGGGACAGGGTGACCCATGAGCAGTTCTTC
cdr3_aa: CSAKGGGDRVTHEQFF
clone_size: once
v_call: TRBV20-1
d_call: TRBD1
j_call: TRBJ2-1

cdr3_nt: TGTGCCAGCAGTTTAAGTTCCGGGGACAGGACCTATAATTCACCCCTCCACTTT
cdr3_aa: CASSLSSGDRTYNSPLHF
clone_size: -
v_call: TRBV27
d_call: TRBD1
j_call: TRBJ1-6